The sample holds many counts of the clone carrying this T cell receptor beta chain. What it binds is not known. TCRdb ran MiXCR on the multiplex PCR reads and lists one entry per CDR3 protein. The sample consists of more than 85,000 distinct CDR3 sequences, 21% of them appearing once. Samples came from axillary lymph nodes draining the breast cancer. The sample originates from a study of breast tumors, draining lymph nodes, adjacent tissues. Trimming pared 2 bases from V and 8 bases from J, leaving 12 bases between. CDR3 length: 13 residues. Germline CDR1 reads MNHEY; CDR2 reads SVGAGI. Study-level results: Data only fit, rather than demonstrated, lymph node origin of most tumor T cells. Tumor repertoires ranked between lymph nodes and nontumor tissue in diversity, with V and J gene preferences. Luminal-like breast cancer showed significantly greater tumor-nontumor repertoire similarity than basal-like breast cancer did. Most tumor T cells seemingly derive from lymph node, then expand in tumor.

The sequence came from a female donor with breast cancer. Some clones in this sample may be carry-over from other donors' samples. Sample: axillary lymph node tissue. This rearrangement joins TRBV6-5 to TRBJ1-2; no firm D call. CDR3 protein: CASSYSSTGGYTF. DNA for the CDR3: TGTGCCAGCAGTTACAGCTCTACGGGGGGCTACACCTTC.